This T cell receptor beta chain was profiled in a study of blood T cell repertoires in COVID-19 (dated by TCRdb to the early 2020s). The study in broad terms: Collaborator samples came from the United States, Italy and Spain and covered acute and convalescent phases of COVID-19. The material from the prospective study consisted of cDNA or gDNA derived from T cells, B-cell-depleted T cells, or PBMCs. The dataset comprised deeply sampled blood TCRbeta repertoires from subjects exposed to, actively infected with, or recovered from COVID-19. A freely available public database, intended as a resource for researchers studying the immune response to SARS-CoV-2, is where the repertoires were released. Samples came from the ongoing ImmuneRACE study (first 160 participants) plus 1,254 subjects from 6 global collaborators. Sample metadata almost always included a de-identified subject ID, COVID-19 status, age in years and sex. HLA class I and class II types, where available, came from metadata supplied by the sample provider rather than from assay-based typing.

The immunoSEQ Assay, a bias-controlled multiplex PCR, was used to amplify TCRbeta CDR3 regions from genomic DNA. On the study's bioinformatics: The number of nucleated cells in each sample was estimated by amplification of reference gene primers within the assay. Sequence reads were collapsed and filtered to measure the absolute abundance of every unique TCRbeta CDR3 rearrangement. For each sample, productive Simpson clonality was calculated as the square root of Simpson's diversity index over productive rearrangements. Imported from immuneACCESS, the table was reduced by TCRdb to in-frame sequences with V and J called. These copies leave out some clones; in studies compared against another copy, an unresolved V gene accounts for under half, and the cause of the remainder is not known. V, J and clone size are those of that table, while D and trimming were read from the DNA. The sample has over 100,000 clones on record, about 87% of them singletons. 10% to 13% of the sample rests with the top ten.

Each collaborating institution followed its own protocols to collect whole blood in K2EDTA tubes. For TCRbeta analysis, collaborators shipped samples as frozen whole blood, isolated PBMCs, or DNA extracted from either of those sample types. Reading the germline V gene (reference sequence) gives CDR1 LNHDA and CDR2 SQIVND. Spanning cysteine to phenylalanine, the CDR3 consists of 15 amino acids. Just CDR3 DNA is preserved here, 45 bases in frame from base 1. V was cut back by 2 bases and J by 4 bases, leaving a gap of 12 bases between them. Here is what the overall study found, with its caveats: The amount of clinical and demographic metadata varied by source and participant and was provided uncurated.

As to this clone: This receptor's antigen is unknown. Base qualities are not at hand, and no much larger clone is one base apart.

The rearrangement joined TRBV19 to TRBJ1-5, with TRBD1 perhaps the D gene, on 6 matching bases. This receptor was obtained from a man aged 45 to 65 with acute or convalescent COVID-19. Sample: peripheral blood. The nucleotides read TGTGCCAGTAGTATAACAGGGCTAAGAAATCAGCCCCAGCATTTT. Its coded protein is CASSITGLRNQPQHF.